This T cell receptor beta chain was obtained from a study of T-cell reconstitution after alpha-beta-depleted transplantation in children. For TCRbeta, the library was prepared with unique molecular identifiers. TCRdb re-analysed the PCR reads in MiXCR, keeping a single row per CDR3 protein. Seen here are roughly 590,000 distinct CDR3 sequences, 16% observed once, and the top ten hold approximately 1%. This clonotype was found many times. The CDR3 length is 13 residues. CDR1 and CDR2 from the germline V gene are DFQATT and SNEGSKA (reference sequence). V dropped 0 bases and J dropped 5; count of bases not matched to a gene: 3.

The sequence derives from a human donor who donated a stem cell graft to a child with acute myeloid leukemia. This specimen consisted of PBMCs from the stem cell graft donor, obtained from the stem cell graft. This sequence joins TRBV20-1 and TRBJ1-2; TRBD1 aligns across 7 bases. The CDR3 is CSARDTGVYGYTF. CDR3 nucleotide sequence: TGCAGTGCTAGAGATACAGGGGTATATGGCTACACCTTC.